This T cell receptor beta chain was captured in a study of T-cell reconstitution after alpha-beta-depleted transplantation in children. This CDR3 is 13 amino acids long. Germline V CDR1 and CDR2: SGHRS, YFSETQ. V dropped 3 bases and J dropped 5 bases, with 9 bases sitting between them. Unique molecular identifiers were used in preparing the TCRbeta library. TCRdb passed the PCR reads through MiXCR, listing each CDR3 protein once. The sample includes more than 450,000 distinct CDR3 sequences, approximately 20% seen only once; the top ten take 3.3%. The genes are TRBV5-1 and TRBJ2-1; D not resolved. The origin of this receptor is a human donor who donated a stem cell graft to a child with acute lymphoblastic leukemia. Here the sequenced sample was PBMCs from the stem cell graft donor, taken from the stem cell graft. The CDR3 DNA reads TGCGCCAGCAGCTCCAGAGTGGACAATGAGCAGTTCTTC. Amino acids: CASSSRVDNEQFF.